This T cell receptor (beta chain) was identified in a study of T-cell memory formation after mild COVID-19. Across the study: Largely, TCR clusters stayed within a single donor.

TCRdb re-analysed the 5' RACE reads in MiXCR, keeping a single row per CDR3 protein. Of fewer than 450,000 distinct CDR3 sequences listed, about 21% are singletons. To note about this clonotype: What it binds is unknown.

Study results and limitations: Clones that contracted clustered mainly in CM and EM if CD4+ and in EMRA if CD8+. While clones contracting from day 15 to 85 were balanced between CD4 and CD8, later expanders leaned CD4+. Unconfirmed was the SARS-CoV-2 specificity of second-wave clones that peaked on day 37.

The CDR3 loop spans 13 amino acids. V lost 4 bases and J lost 7, with 14 bases in between. Germline V gene sequence: CDR1 SQVTM, CDR2 ANQGSEA. Sequencing input: PBMCs or a T cell subset sorted from them (not recorded which). The V gene is TRBV29-1, the J gene TRBJ1-5; weak D call: TRBD1 (5 bases). The receptor comes from an adult woman who had mild COVID-19 (a few samples of this study predate the infection). Cell type and time point are not known. The DNA for the CDR3 is TGCAGCGTTGTTCGGGGGTATGGCCAGCCCCAGCATTTT. It is translated as CSVVRGYGQPQHF.